This T cell receptor (beta chain) was profiled in a study of T cells in Graves' hyperthyroidism and ophthalmopathy. Template material for amplifying TCR beta CDR3 regions consisted of RNA transcripts. HTBI primers drove first-round RT-PCR of the TCR CDR3. Each CDR3 protein gets one entry after TCRdb re-called the multiplex PCR reads with MiXCR. This table holds around 250,000 distinct CDR3 sequences, approximately 14% found once. This clonotype was detected ten times or more. The CDR3 consists of 12 residues. CDR1 SGHTA and CDR2 FQGNSA come from the germline V gene. With 0 bases removed from V and 7 bases from J, the gap between germline ends came to 4 bases.

The chain uses TRBV7-2 and TRBJ2-1; D gene unclear. The specimen sequenced was blood. The TCR sequence derives from a woman in her 40s with Graves' hyperthyroidism that later progressed to Graves' ophthalmopathy. The CDR3 here is CASSLARNEQFF. CDR3 DNA: TGTGCCAGCAGCTTAGCGCGAAATGAGCAGTTCTTC.